The text below deals with one T cell receptor (beta chain). Its antigen is unknown. The data derive from a study of T cell clonotyping in hematopoietic cell transplantation. Only in-frame clones appear in the TCRdb table, and some are missing; sequencing was by immunoSEQ multiplex PCR. The table includes 30,000 or so clones, 80% to 95% detected once. Germline CDR1 LGHNA, CDR2 YNFKEQ. CDR3 size: 13 residues. Trimming took 0 bases from V and 3 from J, leaving 4 bases between them. Study results and limitations: Recipient TCR diversity dropped after transplant; expanded clonotypes rose from day 30 to 180.

The sequence was collected from a female patient in her fifties who had an allogeneic stem cell transplant from a related donor, so the T cells may come from the graft donor. Some clones in this sample may be carry-over from other donors' samples. The sample was PBMCs, taken 100 days after allogeneic stem cell transplant. The chain combines TRBV4-2 with TRBJ2-3; D gene ambiguous. The CDR3 DNA reads as TGTGCCAGCAGCCAAGAGAGAACAGATACGCAGTATTTT. Its translation: CASSQERTDTQYF.